This paragraph covers one T cell receptor (beta chain) sequence. These data belong to a study of blood T cell repertoires in COVID-19. Study information: Both acute and convalescent COVID-19 samples were obtained from the United States, Italy and Spain. T cells, B-cell-depleted T cells, or PBMCs provided the cDNA or gDNA that served as material.

CDR3 size: 14 residues. The J segment lost 3 bases and the V segment lost 3 bases, leaving 3 bases of the junction unmatched. CDR1 is SQVTM and CDR2 is ANQGSEA in the germline V gene. Under the authors' procedure: Quantification of nucleated cells was approximated via reference gene primer amplification. The table came from immunoSEQ multiplex PCR; TCRdb's copy has only in-frame clones and leaves some out. Clonal size and the V and J genes are those of that table, whereas D and trimming came from the DNA. The sample consists of under 350,000 clones, approximately 89% of them appearing once. Study members were between roughly 18 and 90 years old and lived in some 22 US regions.

This clonotype was obtained from a woman aged 60-75 years who had recovered from COVID-19. This chain joins TRBV29-1 and TRBJ2-1, with 9 bases matching TRBD2. Sequences were obtained from PBMCs or T cells enriched from blood (not recorded which). CDR3 bases: TGCAGCGTTGATGCTAGCGGGGTCTACAATGAGCAGTTCTTC. This translates into CSVDASGVYNEQFF.